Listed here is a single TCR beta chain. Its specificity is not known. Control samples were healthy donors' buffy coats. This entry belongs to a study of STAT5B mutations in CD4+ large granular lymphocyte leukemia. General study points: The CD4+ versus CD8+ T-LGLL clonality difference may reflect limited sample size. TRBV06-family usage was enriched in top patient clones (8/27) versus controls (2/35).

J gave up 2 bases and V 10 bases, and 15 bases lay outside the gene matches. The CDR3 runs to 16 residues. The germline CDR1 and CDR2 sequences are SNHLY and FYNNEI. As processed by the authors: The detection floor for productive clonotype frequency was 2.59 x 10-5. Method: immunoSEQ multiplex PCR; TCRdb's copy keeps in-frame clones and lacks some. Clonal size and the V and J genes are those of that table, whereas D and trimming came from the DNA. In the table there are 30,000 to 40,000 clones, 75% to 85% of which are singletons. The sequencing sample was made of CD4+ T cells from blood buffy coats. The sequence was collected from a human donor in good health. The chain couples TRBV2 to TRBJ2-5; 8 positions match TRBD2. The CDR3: CATCPGTSFIQETQYF. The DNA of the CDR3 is TGTGCCACCTGTCCCGGGACTAGTTTTATTCAAGAGACCCAGTACTTC.